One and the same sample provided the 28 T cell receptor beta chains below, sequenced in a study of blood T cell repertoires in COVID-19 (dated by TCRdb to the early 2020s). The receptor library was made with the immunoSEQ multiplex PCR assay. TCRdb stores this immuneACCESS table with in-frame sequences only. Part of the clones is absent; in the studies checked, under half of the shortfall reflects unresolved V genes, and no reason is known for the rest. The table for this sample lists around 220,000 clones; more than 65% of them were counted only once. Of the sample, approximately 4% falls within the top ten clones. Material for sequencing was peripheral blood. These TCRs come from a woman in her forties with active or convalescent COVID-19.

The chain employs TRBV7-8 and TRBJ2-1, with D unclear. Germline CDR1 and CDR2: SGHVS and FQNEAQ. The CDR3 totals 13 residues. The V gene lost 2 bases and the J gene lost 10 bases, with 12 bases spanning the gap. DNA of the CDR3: TGTGCCAGCAGCTTAACACGCCAGGCGGAGCAGTTCTTC. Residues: CASSLTRQAEQFF.

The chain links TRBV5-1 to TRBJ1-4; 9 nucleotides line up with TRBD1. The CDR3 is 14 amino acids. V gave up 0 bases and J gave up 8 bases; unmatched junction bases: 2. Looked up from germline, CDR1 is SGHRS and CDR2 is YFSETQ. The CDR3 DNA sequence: TGCGCCAGCAGCTTGGACGGGACAGGGGAAAAACTGTTTTTT. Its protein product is CASSLDGTGEKLFF.

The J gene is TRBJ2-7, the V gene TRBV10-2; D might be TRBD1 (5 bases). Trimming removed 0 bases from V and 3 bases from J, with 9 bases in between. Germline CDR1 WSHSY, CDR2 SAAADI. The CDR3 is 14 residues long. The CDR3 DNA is TGCGCCAGCAGTGAGTCAGACAGCTTCTACGAGCAGTACGTC. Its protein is CASSESDSFYEQYV.

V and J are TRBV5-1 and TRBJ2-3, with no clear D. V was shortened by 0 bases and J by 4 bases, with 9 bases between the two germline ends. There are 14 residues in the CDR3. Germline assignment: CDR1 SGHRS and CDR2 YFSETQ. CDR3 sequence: CASSLGSGPDTQYF. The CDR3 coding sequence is TGCGCCAGCAGCTTGGGATCTGGCCCAGATACGCAGTATTTT.

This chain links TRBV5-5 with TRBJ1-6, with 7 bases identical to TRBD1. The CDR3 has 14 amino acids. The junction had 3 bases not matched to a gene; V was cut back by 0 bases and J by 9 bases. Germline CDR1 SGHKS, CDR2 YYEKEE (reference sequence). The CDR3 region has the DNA TGTGCCAGCAGCTTGGGCAGGGGGTTTTCACCCCTCCACTTT. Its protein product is CASSLGRGFSPLHF.

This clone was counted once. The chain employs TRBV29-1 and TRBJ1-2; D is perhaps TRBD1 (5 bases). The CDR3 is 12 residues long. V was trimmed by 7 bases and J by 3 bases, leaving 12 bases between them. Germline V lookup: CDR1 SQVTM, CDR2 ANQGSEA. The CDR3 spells CSASGGDYGYTF. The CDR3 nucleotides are TGCAGCGCCTCGGGGGGGGACTATGGCTACACCTTC. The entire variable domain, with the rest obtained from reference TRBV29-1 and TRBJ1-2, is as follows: SAVISQKPSRDICQRGTSLTIQCQVDSQVTMMFWYRQQPGQSLTLIATANQGSEATYESGFVIDKFPISRPNLTFSTLTVSNMSPEDSSIYLCSASGGDYGYTFGSGTRLTVV.

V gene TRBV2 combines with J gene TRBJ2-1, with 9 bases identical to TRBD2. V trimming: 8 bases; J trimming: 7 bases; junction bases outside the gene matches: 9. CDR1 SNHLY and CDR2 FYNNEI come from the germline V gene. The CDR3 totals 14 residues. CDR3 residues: CASYIGGGANEQFF. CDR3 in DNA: TGTGCCAGCTATATCGGCGGGGGGGCGAATGAGCAGTTCTTC.

The DNA for the CDR3 is TGTGCCAGCAGTGGGACTAGCGGGGGTGAGACCCAGTACTTC. Protein product: CASSGTSGGETQYF. The chain combines TRBV2 with TRBJ2-5; 13 nucleotides match TRBD2. Germline V gene lookup returns CDR1 SNHLY and CDR2 FYNNEI. V gave up 4 bases and J gave up 5 bases; unmatched junction bases: 1. The CDR3 covers 14 residues.

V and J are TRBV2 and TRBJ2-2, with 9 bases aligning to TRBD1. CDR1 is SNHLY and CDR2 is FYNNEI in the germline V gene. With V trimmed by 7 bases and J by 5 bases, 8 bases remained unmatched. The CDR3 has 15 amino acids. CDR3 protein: CASTHRDRVTGELFF. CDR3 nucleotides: TGTGCCAGCACTCACCGGGACAGGGTAACCGGGGAGCTGTTTTTT.

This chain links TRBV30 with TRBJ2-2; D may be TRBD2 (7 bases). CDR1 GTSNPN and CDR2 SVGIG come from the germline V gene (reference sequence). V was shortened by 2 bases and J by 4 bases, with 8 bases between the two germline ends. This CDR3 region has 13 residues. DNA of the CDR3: TGTGCCTGGAGTAGGGGGGGCACCGGGGAGCTGTTTTTT. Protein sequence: CAWSRGGTGELFF.

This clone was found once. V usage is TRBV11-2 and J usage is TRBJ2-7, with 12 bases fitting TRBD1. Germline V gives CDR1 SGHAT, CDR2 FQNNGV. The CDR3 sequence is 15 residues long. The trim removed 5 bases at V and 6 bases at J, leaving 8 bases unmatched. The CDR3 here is CASSANLGQGAEQYF. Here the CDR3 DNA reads TGTGCCAGCAGCGCGAACCTGGGACAGGGGGCCGAGCAGTACTTC.

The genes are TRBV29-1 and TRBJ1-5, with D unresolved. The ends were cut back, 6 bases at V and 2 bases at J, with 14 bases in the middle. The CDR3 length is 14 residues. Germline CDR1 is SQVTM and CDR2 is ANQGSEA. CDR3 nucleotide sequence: TGCAGCGTGATTCCCAGCGGGGGCAATCAGCCCCAGCATTTT. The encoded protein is CSVIPSGGNQPQHF.

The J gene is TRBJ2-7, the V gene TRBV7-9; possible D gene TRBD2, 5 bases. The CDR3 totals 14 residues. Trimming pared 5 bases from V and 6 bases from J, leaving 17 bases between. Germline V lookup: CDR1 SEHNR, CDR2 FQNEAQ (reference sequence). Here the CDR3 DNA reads TGTGCCAGCAGCCTCGAGGGCCGCGCTGGCGAGCAGTACTTC. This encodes CASSLEGRAGEQYF.

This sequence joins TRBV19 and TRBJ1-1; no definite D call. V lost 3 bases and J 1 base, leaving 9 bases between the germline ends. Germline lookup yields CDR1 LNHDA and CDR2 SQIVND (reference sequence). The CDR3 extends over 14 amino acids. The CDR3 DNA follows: TGTGCCAGTAGTATTTCAGGCTCGAACACTGAAGCTTTCTTT. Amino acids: CASSISGSNTEAFF.

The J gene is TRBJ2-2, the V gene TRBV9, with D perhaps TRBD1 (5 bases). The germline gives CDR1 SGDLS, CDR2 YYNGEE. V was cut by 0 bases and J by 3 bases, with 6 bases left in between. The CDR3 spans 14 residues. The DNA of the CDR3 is TGTGCCAGCAGCGTAGGGGGCGACACCGGGGAGCTGTTTTTT. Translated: CASSVGGDTGELFF.

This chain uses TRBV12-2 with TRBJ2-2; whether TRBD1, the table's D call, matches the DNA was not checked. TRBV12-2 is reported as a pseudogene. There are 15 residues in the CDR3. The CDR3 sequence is CASRLGQRDTGELFF. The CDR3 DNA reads TGTGCAAGTCGCTTGGGCCAGAGAGACACCGGGGAGCTGTTTTTT.

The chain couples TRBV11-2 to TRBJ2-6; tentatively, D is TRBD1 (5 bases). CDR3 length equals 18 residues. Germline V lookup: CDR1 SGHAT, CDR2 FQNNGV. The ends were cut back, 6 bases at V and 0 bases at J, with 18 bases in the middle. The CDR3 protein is CASRSGATQNSGANVLTF. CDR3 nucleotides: TGTGCCAGCAGATCTGGGGCCACTCAAAACTCTGGGGCCAACGTCCTGACTTTC.

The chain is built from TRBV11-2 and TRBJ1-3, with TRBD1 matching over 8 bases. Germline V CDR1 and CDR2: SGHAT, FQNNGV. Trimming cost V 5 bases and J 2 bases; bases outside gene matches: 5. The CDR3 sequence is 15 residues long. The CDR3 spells CASSKDRGTGNTIYF. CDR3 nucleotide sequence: TGTGCCAGCAGCAAAGACAGGGGAACTGGAAACACCATATATTTT.

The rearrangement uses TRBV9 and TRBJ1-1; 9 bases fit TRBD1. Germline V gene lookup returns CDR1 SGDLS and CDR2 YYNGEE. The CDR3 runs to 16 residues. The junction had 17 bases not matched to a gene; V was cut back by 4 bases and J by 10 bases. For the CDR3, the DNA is TGTGCCAGCAGCCCCGATGCGGGACAGGGCAACCGGGGAGCTTTCTTT. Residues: CASSPDAGQGNRGAFF. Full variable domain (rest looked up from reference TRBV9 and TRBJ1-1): DSGVTQTPKHLITATGQRVTLRCSPRSGDLSVYWYQQSLDQGLQFLIQYYNGEERAKGNILERFSAQQFPDLHSELNLSSLELGDSALYFCASSPDAGQGNRGAFFGQGTRLTVV.

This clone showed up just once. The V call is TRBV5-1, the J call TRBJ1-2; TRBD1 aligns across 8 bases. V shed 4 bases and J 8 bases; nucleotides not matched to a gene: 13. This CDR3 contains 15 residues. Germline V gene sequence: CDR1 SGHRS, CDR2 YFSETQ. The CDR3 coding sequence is TGCGCCAGCAGCATCGGACAGGGCGCTAAATCCGGCTACACCTTC. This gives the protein CASSIGQGAKSGYTF.

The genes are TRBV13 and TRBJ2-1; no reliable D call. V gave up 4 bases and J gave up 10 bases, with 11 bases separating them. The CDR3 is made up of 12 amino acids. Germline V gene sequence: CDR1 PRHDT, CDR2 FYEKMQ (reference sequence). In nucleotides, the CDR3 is TGTGCCAGCAGCTCCCGAGTTAGAGAGCAGTTCTTC. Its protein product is CASSSRVREQFF. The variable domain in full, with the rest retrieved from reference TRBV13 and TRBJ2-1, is AAGVIQSPRHLIKEKRETATLKCYPIPRHDTVYWYQQGPGQDPQFLISFYEKMQSDKGSIPDRFSAQQFSDYHSELNMSSLELGDSALYFCASSSRVREQFFGPGTRLTVL.

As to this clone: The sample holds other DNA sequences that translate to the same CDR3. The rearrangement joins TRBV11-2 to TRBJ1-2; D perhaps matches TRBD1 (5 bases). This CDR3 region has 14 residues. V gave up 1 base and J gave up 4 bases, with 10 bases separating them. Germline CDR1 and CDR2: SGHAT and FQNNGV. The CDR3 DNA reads TGTGCCAGCAGCTTAGGCTTGCAGGGCTATGGCTACACCTTC. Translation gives CASSLGLQGYGYTF.

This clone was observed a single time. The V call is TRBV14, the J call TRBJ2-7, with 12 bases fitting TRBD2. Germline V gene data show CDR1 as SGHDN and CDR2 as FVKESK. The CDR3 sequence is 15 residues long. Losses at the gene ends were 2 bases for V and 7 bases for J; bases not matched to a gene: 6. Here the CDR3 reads CASSQLAGGPGEQYV. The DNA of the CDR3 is TGTGCCAGCAGCCAACTAGCGGGGGGGCCGGGGGAGCAGTACGTC.

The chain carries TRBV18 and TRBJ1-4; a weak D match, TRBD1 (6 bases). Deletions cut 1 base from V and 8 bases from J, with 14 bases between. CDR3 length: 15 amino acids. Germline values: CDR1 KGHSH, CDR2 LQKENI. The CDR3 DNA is TGTGCCAGCTCACCACGGGGGCAAGGTGGGGAAAAACTGTTTTTT. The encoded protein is CASSPRGQGGEKLFF. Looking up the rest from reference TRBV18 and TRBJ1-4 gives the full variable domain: NAGVMQNPRHLVRRRGQEARLRCSPMKGHSHVYWYRQLPEEGLKFMVYLQKENIIDESGMPKERFSAEFPKEGPSILRIQQVVRGDSAAYFCASSPRGQGGEKLFFGSGTQLSVL.

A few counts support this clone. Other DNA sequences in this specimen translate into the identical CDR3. CDR3 nucleotides: TGTGCCTGGAGCTCGAGGGGCAATCAGCCCCAGCATTTT. Its protein is CAWSSRGNQPQHF. This chain connects TRBV30 to TRBJ1-5, with D hard to call. The CDR3 has 13 residues. Per the germline V gene, CDR1 is GTSNPN and CDR2 is SVGIG (reference sequence). Trimming took 3 bases from V and 2 from J, leaving 8 bases between them.

The CDR3 reads CASSLGDRPQETQYF. The CDR3 coding sequence is TGTGCCAGCAGCTTAGGGGACAGGCCCCAAGAGACCCAGTACTTC. The V call is TRBV7-9, the J call TRBJ2-5, with 8 bases lining up with TRBD1. Germline V lookup: CDR1 SEHNR, CDR2 FQNEAQ (reference sequence). This CDR3 has 15 residues. V lost 1 base and J lost 1; bases outside the gene matches: 2. The full variable domain, rest sourced from reference TRBV7-9 and TRBJ2-5, is DTGVSQNPRHKITKRGQNVTFRCDPISEHNRLYWYRQTLGQGPEFLTYFQNEAQLEKSRLLSDRFSAERPKGSFSTLEIQRTEQGDSAMYLCASSLGDRPQETQYFGPGTRLLVL.

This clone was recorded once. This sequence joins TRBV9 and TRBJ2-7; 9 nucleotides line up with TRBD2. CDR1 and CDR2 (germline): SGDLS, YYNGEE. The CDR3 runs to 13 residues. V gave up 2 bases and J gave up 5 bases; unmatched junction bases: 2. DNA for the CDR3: TGTGCCAGCAGCGTTGGGACTAGCAACGAGCAGTACTTC. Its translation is CASSVGTSNEQYF.

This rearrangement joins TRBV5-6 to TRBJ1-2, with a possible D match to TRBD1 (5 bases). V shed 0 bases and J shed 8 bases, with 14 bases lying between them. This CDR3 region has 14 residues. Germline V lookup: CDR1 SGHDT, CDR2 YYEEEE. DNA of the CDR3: TGTGCCAGCAGCTTGGCATCAGGGTTGGGGGGCTACACCTTC. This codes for CASSLASGLGGYTF.